This note documents a single TCR beta chain sequence. The CDR3 is 16 residues long. The junction had 5 bases not matched to a gene; V was cut back by 6 bases and J by 2 bases. Germline CDR1 SGHTA, CDR2 FQGNSA. This sample was included in a study of blood T cell repertoires in COVID-19. Study background: The United States, Italy and Spain provided the acute and convalescent COVID-19 samples. Nucleic acid was either cDNA or gDNA, and it came from T cells, B-cell-depleted T cells, or PBMCs.

Original methodology: Using reference gene primer amplification, nucleated cell counts were estimated. Produced via immunoSEQ multiplex PCR; TCRdb's table is partial and in-frame only. The V and J calls and clone size come from that table; D and trimming were worked out from the DNA. The repertoire holds 140,000 to 150,000 clones, 84% seen once, with about 5% in the top ten. The origin of this receptor is a human donor in a cohort sampled during active COVID-19. The rearrangement uses TRBV7-2 and TRBJ2-5; TRBD2 aligns across 14 bases. The sequenced sample consisted of peripheral blood. CDR3 in DNA: TGTGCCAGCAGAAACCGACTAGCGGGGGGGCAAGAGACCCAGTACTTC. Amino acid sequence: CASRNRLAGGQETQYF.